The 5 T cell receptor beta chains below all came from one sample that was sequenced in a study of response to subunit inactivated influenza vaccine. MiXCR, applied by TCRdb to the RT-PCR reads, yields one record per CDR3 protein. The sample yields around 180,000 distinct CDR3 sequences, roughly 8.7% seen once. The sample here was non-naive T cells sorted from PBMCs, taken on the day of vaccination. The receptors derive from a man aged 50 or older who received an inactivated influenza vaccine.

In this sample, this clonotype turned up many times. Here the CDR3 DNA reads TGTGCCAGCAGCTTAGGGCAGATTAACACTGAAGCTTTCTTT. Its translation is CASSLGQINTEAFF. The chain has TRBV7-9 and TRBJ1-1; D gene unclear. Germline CDR1 reads SEHNR; CDR2 reads FQNEAQ (reference sequence). The CDR3 covers 14 residues. V was clipped by 1 base and J by 2 bases, with 8 bases between them.

Only a few counts were recorded for this clonotype. V gene TRBV4-1 combines with J gene TRBJ2-4; unclear D gene. Trimming shortened V by 2 bases and J by 9 bases, and 17 bases separated the two germline ends. There are 15 residues in the CDR3. The germline CDR1 and CDR2 sequences are MGHRA and YSYEKL. The DNA for the CDR3 is TGCGCCAGCAGCCAACTTAACCCCGGGCACAGCATTCAGTACTTC. Amino acids: CASSQLNPGHSIQYF.

The genes are TRBV28 and TRBJ1-6, with a tentative D call TRBD1 (5 bases). This CDR3 has 13 residues. Germline CDR1 and CDR2: MDHEN and SYDVKM. V lost 7 bases and J 10 bases, leaving 14 bases between the germline ends. The CDR3: CASTLRGHSPLHF. Here the CDR3 DNA reads TGTGCCAGCACCCTAAGAGGACACTCACCCCTCCACTTT. Full variable domain (missing parts from reference TRBV28 and TRBJ1-6): DVKVTQSSRYLVKRTGEKVFLECVQDMDHENMFWYRQDPGLGLRLIYFSYDVKMKEKGDIPEGYSVSREKKERFSLILESASTNQTSMYLCASTLRGHSPLHFGNGTRLTVT.

This chain links TRBV7-8 with TRBJ2-3, with no clear D. V lost 1 base to trimming and J lost 2 bases, with 10 bases between them. The germline V gene has CDR1 SGHVS and CDR2 FQNEAQ. The CDR3 totals 15 residues. CDR3 nucleotides: TGTGCCAGCAGCTTAGAACGGCACCCCACAGATACGCAGTATTTT. Translation gives CASSLERHPTDTQYF. Looking up the rest from reference TRBV7-8 and TRBJ2-3 gives the full variable domain: GAGVSQSPRYKVAKRGQDVALRCDPISGHVSLFWYQQALGQGPEFLTYFQNEAQLDKSGLPSDRFFAERPEGSVSTLKIQRTQQEDSAVYLCASSLERHPTDTQYFGPGTRLTVL.

This clonotype was counted many times. The chain combines TRBV9 with TRBJ2-3; D possibly matches TRBD1 or TRBD2 (5 bases each). Deletions cut 5 bases from V and 4 bases from J, with 17 bases between. The CDR3 has 15 residues. CDR1 and CDR2 (germline): SGDLS, YYNGEE. The CDR3 sequence is CASSRGEGRADTQYF. DNA of the CDR3: TGTGCCAGCAGTCGAGGGGAAGGACGAGCAGATACGCAGTATTTT.